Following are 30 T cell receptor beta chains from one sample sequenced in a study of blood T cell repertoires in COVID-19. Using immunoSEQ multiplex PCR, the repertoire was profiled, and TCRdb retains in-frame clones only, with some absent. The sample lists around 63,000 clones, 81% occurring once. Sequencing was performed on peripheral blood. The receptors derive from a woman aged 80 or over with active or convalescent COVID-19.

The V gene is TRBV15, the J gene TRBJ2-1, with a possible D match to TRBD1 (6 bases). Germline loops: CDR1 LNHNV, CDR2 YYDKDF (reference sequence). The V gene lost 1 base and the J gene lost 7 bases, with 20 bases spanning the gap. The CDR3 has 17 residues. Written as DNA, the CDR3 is TGTGCCACCAGCAGAGGCCCTGGCGGATCAGGGGTAAATGAGCAGTTCTTC. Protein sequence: CATSRGPGGSGVNEQFF.

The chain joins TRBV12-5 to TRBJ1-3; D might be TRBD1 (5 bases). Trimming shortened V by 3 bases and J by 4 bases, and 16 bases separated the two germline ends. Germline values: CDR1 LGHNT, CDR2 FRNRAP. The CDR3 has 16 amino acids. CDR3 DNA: TGTGCTAGTGGTTTTCTGCGGGACCGTAGAGGAAACACCATATATTTT. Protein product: CASGFLRDRRGNTIYF.

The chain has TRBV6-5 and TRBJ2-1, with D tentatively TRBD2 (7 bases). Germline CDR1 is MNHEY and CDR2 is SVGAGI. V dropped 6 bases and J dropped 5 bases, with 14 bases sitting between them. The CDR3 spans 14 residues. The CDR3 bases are TGTGCCAGCAGGGGGCGGGGGCTTGACAATGAGCAGTTCTTC. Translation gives CASRGRGLDNEQFF.

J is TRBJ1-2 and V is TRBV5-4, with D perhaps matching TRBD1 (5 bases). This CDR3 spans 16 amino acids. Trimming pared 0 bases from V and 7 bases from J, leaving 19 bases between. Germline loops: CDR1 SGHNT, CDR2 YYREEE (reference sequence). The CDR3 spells CASSLGALGGRSGYTF. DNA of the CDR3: TGTGCCAGCAGCTTGGGGGCTCTGGGGGGTCGATCTGGCTACACCTTC. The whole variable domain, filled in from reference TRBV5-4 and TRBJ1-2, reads ETGVTQSPTHLIKTRGQQVTLRCSSQSGHNTVSWYQQALGQGPQFIFQYYREEENGRGNFPPRFSGLQFPNYSSELNVNALELDDSALYLCASSLGALGGRSGYTFGSGTRLTVV.

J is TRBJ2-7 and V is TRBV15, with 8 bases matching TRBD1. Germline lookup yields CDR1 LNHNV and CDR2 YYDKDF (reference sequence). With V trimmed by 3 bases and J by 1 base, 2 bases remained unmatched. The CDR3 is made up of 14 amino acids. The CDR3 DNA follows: TGTGCCACCAGCAGTGACAGGGGATCCTACGAGCAGTACTTC. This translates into CATSSDRGSYEQYF.

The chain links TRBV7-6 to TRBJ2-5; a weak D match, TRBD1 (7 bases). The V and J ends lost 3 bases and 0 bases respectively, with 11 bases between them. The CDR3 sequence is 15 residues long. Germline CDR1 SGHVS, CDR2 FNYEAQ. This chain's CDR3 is CASSFSRGDQETQYF. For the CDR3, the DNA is TGTGCCAGCAGCTTTAGCAGGGGGGACCAAGAGACCCAGTACTTC. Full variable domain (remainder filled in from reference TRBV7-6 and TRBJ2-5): GAGVSQSPRYKVTKRGQDVALRCDPISGHVSLYWYRQALGQGPEFLTYFNYEAQQDKSGLPNDRFSAERPEGSISTLTIQRTEQRDSAMYRCASSFSRGDQETQYFGPGTRLLVL.

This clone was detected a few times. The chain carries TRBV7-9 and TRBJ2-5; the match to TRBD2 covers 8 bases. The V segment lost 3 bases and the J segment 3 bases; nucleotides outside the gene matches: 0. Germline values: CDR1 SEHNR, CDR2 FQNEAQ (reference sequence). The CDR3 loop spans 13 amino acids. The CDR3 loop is CASSFSGEETQYF. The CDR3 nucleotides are TGTGCCAGCAGCTTTAGCGGGGAAGAGACCCAGTACTTC.

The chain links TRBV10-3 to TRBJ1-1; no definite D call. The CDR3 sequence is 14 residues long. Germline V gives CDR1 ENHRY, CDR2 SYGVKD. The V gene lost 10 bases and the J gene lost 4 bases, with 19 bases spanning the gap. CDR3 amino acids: CATAKAGRITEAFF. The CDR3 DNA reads TGTGCCACCGCTAAGGCCGGGAGAATCACTGAAGCTTTCTTT.

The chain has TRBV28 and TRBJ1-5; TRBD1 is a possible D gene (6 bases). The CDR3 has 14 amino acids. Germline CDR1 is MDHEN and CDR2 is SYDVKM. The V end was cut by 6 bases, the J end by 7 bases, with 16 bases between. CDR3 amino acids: CASRNRVLGQPQHF. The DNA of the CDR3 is TGTGCCAGCAGGAACAGGGTGCTCGGACAGCCCCAGCATTTT.

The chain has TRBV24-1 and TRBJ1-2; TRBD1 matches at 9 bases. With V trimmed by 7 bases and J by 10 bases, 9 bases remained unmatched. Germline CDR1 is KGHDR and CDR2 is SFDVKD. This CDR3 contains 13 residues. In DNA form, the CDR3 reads TGTGCCACCAGAGGACAGGGGTTATTGGCCTACACCTTC. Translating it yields CATRGQGLLAYTF.

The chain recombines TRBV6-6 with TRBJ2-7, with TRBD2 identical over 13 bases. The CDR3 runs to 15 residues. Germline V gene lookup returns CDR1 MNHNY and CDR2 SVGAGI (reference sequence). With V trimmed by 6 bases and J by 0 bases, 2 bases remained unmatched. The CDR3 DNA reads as TGTGCCAGCAGAGGGACTAGCGGGGACTCCTACGAGCAGTACTTC. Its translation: CASRGTSGDSYEQYF.

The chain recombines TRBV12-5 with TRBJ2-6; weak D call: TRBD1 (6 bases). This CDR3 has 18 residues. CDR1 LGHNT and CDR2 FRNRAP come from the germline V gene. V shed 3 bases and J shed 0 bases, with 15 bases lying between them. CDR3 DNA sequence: TGTGCTAGTGGTTTCCAAGGGGGTCCTCACTCTGGGGCCAACGTCCTGACTTTC. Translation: CASGFQGGPHSGANVLTF.

For the CDR3, the DNA is TGCGCCAGCAGCCAAGAAGTCAGGGGGAGTTTTCAGCCCCAGCATTTT. Residues: CASSQEVRGSFQPQHF. The V gene is TRBV4-1, the J gene TRBJ1-5; 7 nucleotides line up with TRBD1. Germline-derived CDR1 and CDR2 are MGHRA and YSYEKL. V dropped 0 bases and J dropped 6; count of bases not matched to a gene: 8. CDR3 length equals 16 residues.

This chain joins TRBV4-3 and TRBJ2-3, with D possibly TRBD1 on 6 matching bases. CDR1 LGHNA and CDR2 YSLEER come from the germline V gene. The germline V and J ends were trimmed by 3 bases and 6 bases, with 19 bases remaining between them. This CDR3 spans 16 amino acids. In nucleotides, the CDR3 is TGCGCCAGCAGCCAGGCTCCGGGACAAAAAGAGGATACGCAGTATTTT. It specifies CASSQAPGQKEDTQYF.

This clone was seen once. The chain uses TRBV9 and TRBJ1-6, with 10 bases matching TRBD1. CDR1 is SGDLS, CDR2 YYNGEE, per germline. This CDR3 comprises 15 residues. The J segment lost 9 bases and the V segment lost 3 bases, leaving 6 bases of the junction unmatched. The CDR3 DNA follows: TGTGCCAGCAGCGAACGACAGGGGGCGGGTTCACCCCTCCACTTT. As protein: CASSERQGAGSPLHF. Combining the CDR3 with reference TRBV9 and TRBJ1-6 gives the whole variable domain DSGVTQTPKHLITATGQRVTLRCSPRSGDLSVYWYQQSLDQGLQFLIQYYNGEERAKGNILERFSAQQFPDLHSELNLSSLELGDSALYFCASSERQGAGSPLHFGNGTRLTVT.

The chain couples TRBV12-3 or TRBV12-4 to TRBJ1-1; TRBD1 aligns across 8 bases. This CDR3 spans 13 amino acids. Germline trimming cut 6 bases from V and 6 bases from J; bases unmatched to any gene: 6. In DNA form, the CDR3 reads TGTGCCAGCAGCGGACAGGGTTTCCCTGAAGCTTTCTTT. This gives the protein CASSGQGFPEAFF.

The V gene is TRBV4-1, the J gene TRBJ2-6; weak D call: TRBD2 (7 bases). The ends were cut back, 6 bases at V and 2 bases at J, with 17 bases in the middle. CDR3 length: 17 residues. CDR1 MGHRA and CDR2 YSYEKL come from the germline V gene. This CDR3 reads CASSRVGGATGANVLTF. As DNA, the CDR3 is TGCGCCAGCAGTCGCGTGGGGGGGGCAACTGGGGCCAACGTCCTGACTTTC.

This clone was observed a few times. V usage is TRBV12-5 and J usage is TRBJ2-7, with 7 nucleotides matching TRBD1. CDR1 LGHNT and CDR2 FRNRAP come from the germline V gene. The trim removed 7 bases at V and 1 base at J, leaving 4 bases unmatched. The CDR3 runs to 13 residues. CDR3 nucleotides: TGTGCTAGTGCACAACAGGGGTCCTACGAGCAGTACTTC. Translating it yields CASAQQGSYEQYF.

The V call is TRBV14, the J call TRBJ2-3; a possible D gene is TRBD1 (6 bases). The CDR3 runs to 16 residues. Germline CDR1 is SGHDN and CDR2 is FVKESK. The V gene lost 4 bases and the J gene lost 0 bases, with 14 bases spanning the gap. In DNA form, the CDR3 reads TGTGCCAGCAGCCGGTGGGACATTCCTAGCACAGATACGCAGTATTTT. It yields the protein CASSRWDIPSTDTQYF.

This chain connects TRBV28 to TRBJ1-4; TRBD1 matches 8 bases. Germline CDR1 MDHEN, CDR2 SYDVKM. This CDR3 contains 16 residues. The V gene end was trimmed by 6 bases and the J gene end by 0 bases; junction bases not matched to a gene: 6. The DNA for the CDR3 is TGTGCCAGCAGCCGCGGACAGGGTGCAACTAATGAAAAACTGTTTTTT. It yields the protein CASSRGQGATNEKLFF. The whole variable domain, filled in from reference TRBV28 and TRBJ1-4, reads DVKVTQSSRYLVKRTGEKVFLECVQDMDHENMFWYRQDPGLGLRLIYFSYDVKMKEKGDIPEGYSVSREKKERFSLILESASTNQTSMYLCASSRGQGATNEKLFFGSGTQLSVL.

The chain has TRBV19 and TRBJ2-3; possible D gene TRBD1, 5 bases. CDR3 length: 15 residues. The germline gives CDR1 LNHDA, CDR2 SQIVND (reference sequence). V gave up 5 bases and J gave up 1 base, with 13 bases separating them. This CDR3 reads CASSFRGHRTDTQYF. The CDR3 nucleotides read TGTGCCAGTAGTTTTCGCGGACATCGCACAGATACGCAGTATTTT.

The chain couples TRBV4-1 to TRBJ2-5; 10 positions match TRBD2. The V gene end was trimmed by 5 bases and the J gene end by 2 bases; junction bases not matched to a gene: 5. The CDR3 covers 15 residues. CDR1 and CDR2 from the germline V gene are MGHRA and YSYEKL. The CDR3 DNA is TGCGCCAGCAGCTTGAGCGGGGGGGCTCAAGAGACCCAGTACTTC. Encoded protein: CASSLSGGAQETQYF.

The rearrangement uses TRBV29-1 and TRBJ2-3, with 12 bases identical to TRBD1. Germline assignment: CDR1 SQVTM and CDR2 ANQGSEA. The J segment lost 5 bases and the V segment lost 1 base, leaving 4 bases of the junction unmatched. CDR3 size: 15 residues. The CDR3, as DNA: TGCAGCGTTGAAGGGGACAGGGGGCCGGGAGATACGCAGTATTTT. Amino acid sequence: CSVEGDRGPGDTQYF.

DNA of the CDR3: TGTGCCAGCAGTTTGTCCCGGGCGGGGGCCCTCCACTTT. This encodes CASSLSRAGALHF. V usage is TRBV27 and J usage is TRBJ1-6; maybe TRBD1 (5 bases). Germline-derived CDR1 and CDR2 are MNHEY and SMNVEV (reference sequence). The CDR3 loop spans 13 amino acids. V was cut by 3 bases and J by 14 bases, with 14 bases left in between.

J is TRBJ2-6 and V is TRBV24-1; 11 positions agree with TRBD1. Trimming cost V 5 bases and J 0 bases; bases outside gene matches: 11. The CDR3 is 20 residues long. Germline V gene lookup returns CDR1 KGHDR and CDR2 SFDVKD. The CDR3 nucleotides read TGTGCCACCAGTGCCAAAAAAGAGGGGACAGGGGGCTCTGGGGCCAACGTCCTGACTTTC. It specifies CATSAKKEGTGGSGANVLTF.

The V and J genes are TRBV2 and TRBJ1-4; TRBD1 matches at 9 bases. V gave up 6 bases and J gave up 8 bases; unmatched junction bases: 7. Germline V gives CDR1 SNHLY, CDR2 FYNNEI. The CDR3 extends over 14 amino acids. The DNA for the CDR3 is TGTGCCAGCAGCCCGGACAGGGGTGGGGAAAAACTGTTTTTT. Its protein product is CASSPDRGGEKLFF.

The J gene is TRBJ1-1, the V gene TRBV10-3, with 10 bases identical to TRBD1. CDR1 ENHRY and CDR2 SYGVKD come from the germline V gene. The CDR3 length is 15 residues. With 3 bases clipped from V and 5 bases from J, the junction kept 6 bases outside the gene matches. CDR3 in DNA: TGTGCCATCAGTGAACAGGACAGGGGGACGACTGAAGCTTTCTTT. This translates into CAISEQDRGTTEAFF.

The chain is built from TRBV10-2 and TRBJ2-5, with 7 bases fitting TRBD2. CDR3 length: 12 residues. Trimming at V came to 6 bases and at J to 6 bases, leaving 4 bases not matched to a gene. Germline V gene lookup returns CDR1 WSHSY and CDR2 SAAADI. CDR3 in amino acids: CASSTSVQTQYF. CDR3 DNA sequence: TGCGCCAGCAGCACTAGCGTCCAGACCCAGTACTTC.

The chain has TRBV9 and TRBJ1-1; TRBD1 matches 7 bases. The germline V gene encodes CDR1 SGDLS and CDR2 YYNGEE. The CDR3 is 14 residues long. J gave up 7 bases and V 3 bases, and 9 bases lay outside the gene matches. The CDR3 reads CASSATGTEHEAFF. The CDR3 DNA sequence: TGTGCCAGCAGCGCGACTGGGACAGAGCATGAAGCTTTCTTT.

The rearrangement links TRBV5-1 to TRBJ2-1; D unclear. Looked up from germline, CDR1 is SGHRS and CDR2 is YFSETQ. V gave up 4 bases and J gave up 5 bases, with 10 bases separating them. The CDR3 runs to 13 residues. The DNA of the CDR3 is TGCGCCAGCAGCCCTCAAGCAAACAATGAGCAGTTCTTC. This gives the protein CASSPQANNEQFF.